The TCR beta chain described here comes from a study of T cells in localized non-small cell lung cancer. Whole-study findings and limits: Longer overall survival associated with higher blood T cell density; shorter survival with higher adjacent-lung clonality. Investigators sequenced only a single tumor region, leaving heterogeneity possible. Adjacent lung held a median roughly 60 of the top 100 tumor clones. Maximal T cell clonality occurred in uninvolved adjacent lung, with tumor ranking below it.

On this clone itself: Its antigen is as yet unknown.

Assay used: immunoSEQ multiplex PCR; TCRdb lists only in-frame clones, some missing. The sample includes tens of thousands of clones, roughly 87% of them seen just once. The receptor was isolated from a woman aged 35-75 years with stage I lung adenocarcinoma. The sample was peripheral blood, taken before any cancer treatment.

CDR3 bases: TGTGCCAGCAGCTTAACAGGGATGGAGACCCAGTACTTC. This translates into CASSLTGMETQYF. The chain is built from TRBV7-2 and TRBJ2-5, with a possible D match to TRBD1 (6 bases). The CDR3 length is 13 residues. V was pared by 2 bases and J by 5 bases, with 9 bases between. From germline, CDR1 is SGHTA and CDR2 FQGNSA.